This T cell receptor beta chain was documented in a study of shared clonotypes between healthy human individuals (dated by TCRdb to the early 2020s). Context from the whole study: The cohort comprised a couple of women and a few men aged 18 to 49 years. Libraries were prepared and TCR repertoires were sequenced by different laboratories using diverse techniques, in order to increase sequencing depth and limit assay-specific biases. Per donor, leukapheresis produced somewhere between about 0.8 and 9 billion PBMCs. The study deeply sequenced blood TCR repertoires of several healthy adults to estimate repertoire size and the extent of clonotype sharing between individuals. For each donor, three plates each were used for CD4 naive and CD4 memory, two plates were used for CD8 naive, and one plate was used for CD8 memory. Study-wide conclusions, independent of this receptor: Clonotypes shared by all four sorted-subset donors showed higher generation probabilities than non-shared clonotypes. Pairwise subsampling indicated that sequencing depth was expected to affect the degree of clonotype sharing among donors. Across a handful of donors, approximately 5% of naive CD4, roughly 3.5% of naive CD8, under 2.5% of memory CD4, and under 0.45% of memory CD8 clonotypes were shared. Estimated clonotype richness was generally larger for naive than for memory subsets. Rarefaction of sorted-subset datasets indicated incomplete sequencing despite the large sequencing depth. Sampling was restricted to blood, and TCR repertoires in tissue are likely to differ from TCR repertoires in blood. Because the study included a small number of donors, the genetic and exposure-history diversity represented was limited.

Comments on this clone: No cognate antigen has been identified for it. Per-base quality was not reported, and no clone a single base away is much larger than it.

V and J are truncated by 3 bases and 5 bases respectively, leaving an intervening sequence of 11 bases. Counted from cysteine to phenylalanine, this CDR3 has 14 amino acids. The retained sequence is limited to the CDR3, 42 bases, with the frame set at the first base. For CDR1 and CDR2, the germline V gene lists SGHVS and FNYEAQ. Using the deep immunoSEQ assay, TCR CDR3 regions were amplified from genomic DNA by multiplex PCR. Extracted genomic DNA from each cell subset was spread evenly across all wells of several immunoSEQ 96-well plates, with each plate serving as a replicate. For sorted subsets, each replicate PCR was loaded with 150 to 250 ng genomic DNA, equivalent to about 30,000 T cell genomes. Purified libraries were measured with a Qubit 3.0 fluorometer, size-checked on a Bioanalyzer 2100, and measured again with the KAPA Library Quantification kit. A separate single-read 150-cycle Illumina NextSeq 550 flow cell was used to sequence each immunoSEQ 96-well plate. The authors processed their data as follows. Because the immunoSEQ output held only junctional sequences and lacked quality scores, the filtering could not match the filtering applied to full-length reads. To assign V/J genes and CDR3, sequences were annotated using PyIR, a Python wrapper for IgBLAST v1.9, with IMGT germline references. Any read was removed if the V/J assignment was weak (E-value above 1e-6), the CDR3 was missing, or the read contained stop codons, out-of-frame junctions, or ambiguous translated residues. V3J clonotypes were defined as sequences sharing the same inferred V gene, J gene, and CDR3 amino acid sequence. Percentage overlap between repertoires was computed as shared unique clonotypes divided by the size of the smaller repertoire. Repertoire richness was assessed with RTK rarefaction, the Chao1 estimator, and Recon v2.1 estimates of unobserved clonotypes. Generation probabilities for all TCRbeta clonotypes obtained by the gDNA method from a handful of donors were computed using OLGA. What TCRdb holds here is the immuneACCESS table cut down to in-frame rearrangements. Part of the clones is not present; checked against another copy, under half of the missing clones reflect an unresolved V gene, and the others are unexplained. V and J calls and clone size come straight from that table; D and trimming were deduced from the DNA. The sample table shows around 88,000 clones, and approximately 75% are seen once. The biggest ten clones account for roughly 50% of the sample.

Healthy HIV-negative adults with no recently reported acute infections or vaccinations were included as donors. All donors were Caucasian adults living in Nashville, Tennessee, USA. CD8 memory samples consisted of magnetically selected CD45RO+ cells combined with CCR7-negative CD45RA+ effector memory (TemRA) cells. After blood collection by leukapheresis, PBMCs were isolated using Ficoll-Histopaque density gradient centrifugation and then cryopreserved in the vapor phase of liquid nitrogen. Analytical flow cytometry was used to check the purity and quantity of each magnetically sorted T cell population. Genomic DNA was isolated from each sorted fraction and quantified by UV absorbance on a Nanodrop 2000c.

What was sequenced was memory CD8+ T cells sorted from blood. The cell subset or site label for this specimen denotes: CD45RO+ cells pooled with CCR7-negative TemRA cells. This clonotype was sampled from a man aged 30 to 39 in good health. The rearranged segments are TRBV7-6 and TRBJ2-1; TRBD2 might be the D gene, on 5 matching bases. The CDR3 is CASSFYWGDNEQFF. The nucleotide sequence is TGTGCCAGCAGCTTTTACTGGGGAGACAATGAGCAGTTCTTC.